The rows below give T cell receptor beta chains drawn from one sample of a study of cytomegalovirus exposure and HLA in healthy donors. Sequenced by immunoSEQ multiplex PCR; TCRdb stores in-frame clones only, minus some. Of about 90,000 clones detected, nearly 80% appear once; the ten largest clones hold 4.6%. Sequencing input: PBMCs. Receptors originate from a woman aged 40 to 49 in good health and CMV-seropositive. Each CDR3 is given with its conserved first and last residue. The D gene is left open where the match is weak. A clone size is listed for some rows: how often the clone was seen (once, few, many), or a class if it is expanded.

v_gene,j_gene,abundance,d_gene,CDR3nt,CDR3aa
TRBV7-2,TRBJ1-2,.,TRBD1,TGTGCCAGCAAAGCCGGGACAGAAGTCTATGGCTACACCTTC,CASKAGTEVYGYTF
TRBV7-9,TRBJ1-2,.,.,TGTGCCAGCAGCTTAGGTATGCAGGATGGCTACACCTTC,CASSLGMQDGYTF
TRBV2,TRBJ2-2,once,TRBD1,TGTGCCAGCAGTATTATACGTGTCGACAGGGCCACCGGGGAGCTGTTTTTT,CASSIIRVDRATGELFF
TRBV7-2,TRBJ1-5,.,TRBD1,TGTGCCAGCAGCTTACTGGACAGGTCAATCAAGCCCCAGCATTTT,CASSLLDRSIKPQHF
TRBV7-2,TRBJ2-2,.,TRBD1,TGTGCCAGCAGCGTGGACAGGGGCGGCACCGGGGAGCTGTTTTTT,CASSVDRGGTGELFF
TRBV7-9,TRBJ2-7,.,.,TGTTCCAGCAGACAACAGAACTACGAGCAGTACTTC,CSSRQQNYEQYF
TRBV9,TRBJ1-1,.,.,TGTGCCAGCAGCGTAGGAAAAGCCCTGAACACTGAAGCTTTCTTT,CASSVGKALNTEAFF
TRBV10-3,TRBJ2-7,.,TRBD2,TGTGCCTCTATTCCCTGGCGGGAGGGCCACGAGCAGTACTTC,CASIPWREGHEQYF
TRBV2,TRBJ2-7,.,.,TGTGCCAGTGGAGAGGACGGGACCTACGAGCAGTACTTC,CASGEDGTYEQYF
TRBV7-3,TRBJ2-1,.,TRBD1,TGTGCCAGCAGCTTAGGACAGGGGGCGTTGACCGAGCAGTTCTTC,CASSLGQGALTEQFF
TRBV9,TRBJ2-7,.,.,TGTGCCAGCAGCGCGTCAGACTACGAGCAGTACTTC,CASSASDYEQYF
TRBV28,TRBJ2-7,once,TRBD2,TGTGCCAGCAGTGGTACCCCCGGACTAGCGGGAGATCATGACTCCTACGAGCAGTACTTC,CASSGTPGLAGDHDSYEQYF
TRBV7-9,TRBJ2-2,.,TRBD1,TGTTCCAGCAGTCTTCAGACAGGGGGCAACACCGGGGAGCTGTTTTTT,CSSSLQTGGNTGELFF
TRBV2,TRBJ2-7,.,TRBD1,TGTGCCAGCAGGACAGGGGCGGCCTACGAGCAGTACTTC,CASRTGAAYEQYF
TRBV7-3,TRBJ2-5,.,.,TGTGCCAGCAGCGGAAGGGGGCAAGAGACCCAGTACTTC,CASSGRGQETQYF
TRBV5-4,TRBJ2-7,.,TRBD2,TGTGCCAGCAGCCCCCCTCTGGGGGGAGGGCCCTCGCGGGAGCAGTACTTC,CASSPPLGGGPSREQYF
TRBV25-1,TRBJ1-4,medium-sized,TRBD1,TGTGCCACCTCTCGGACAGGGAGGGAGACTAATGAAAAACTGTTTTTT,CATSRTGRETNEKLFF
TRBV5-1,TRBJ2-3,.,.,TGCGCCAGCAGCTTGGGGGCAGGTACTAGCACAGATACGCAGTATTTT,CASSLGAGTSTDTQYF
TRBV6-5,TRBJ2-3,.,.,TGTGCCAGCAAGGGAGTTTCTGATACGCAGTGTTTT,CASKGVSDTQCF
TRBV28,TRBJ2-7,.,.,TGTGCCAGCAGTTTAGTTACAGGGCCCTACGAGCAGTACTTC,CASSLVTGPYEQYF
TRBV19,TRBJ1-3,once,.,TGTGCCAGTGCGGATCCTCCCGGAAACACCATATATTTT,CASADPPGNTIYF
TRBV7-3,TRBJ1-1,.,TRBD1,TGTGCCAGCAGCCCTCAGGGGGACACTGAAGCTTTCTTT,CASSPQGDTEAFF
TRBV5-4,TRBJ1-4,few,.,TGTGCCAGCAGCTTCCAGGGTCCTAATGAAAAACTGTTTTTT,CASSFQGPNEKLFF
TRBV10-1,TRBJ2-5,.,.,TGCGGGGGGGGCCGGGGGCCCCAGTACTTC,CGGGRGPQYF
TRBV28,TRBJ2-3,few,.,TGTGCCAGCAAACTGACTAGCACAGATACGCAGTATTTT,CASKLTSTDTQYF
TRBV19,TRBJ2-5,.,TRBD1,TGTGCCAGTACCGACAGGGTACAAGAGACCCAGTACTTC,CASTDRVQETQYF
TRBV7-9,TRBJ1-4,.,.,TGTGCCAGCAGCTTAGTAGATCATGAAAAACTGTTTTTT,CASSLVDHEKLFF
TRBV7-2,TRBJ2-3,once,.,TGTGCCAGCAGCTTAGCGAGAGTTGCAGATACGCAGTATTTT,CASSLARVADTQYF